Listed below are T cell receptor beta chains from one sample, sequenced in a study of T cell repertoires in cytomegalovirus infection. One entry per CDR3 protein results from TCRdb running MiXCR on the reads. The sample has about 400,000 distinct CDR3 sequences; about a third are singletons. These receptors' antigens are unknown. The starting material was cultured PBMCs, obtained from culture after CMV antigen stimulation. The source of these receptors is a human donor in good health (CMV status not recorded). Some clones in this sample may be carry-over from other donors' samples. CDR3s include the opening cysteine and the closing phenylalanine or tryptophan. The D gene is left open where the match is weak. Size is omitted from some rows. Given values are once, few, many or a class for expanded clones.

cdr3_nt,cdr3_aa,j_call,v_call,clone_size,d_call
TGTGCCAGCAGCTTTCACAGGGTGTTGTCCTCCACAGATACGCAGTATTTT,CASSFHRVLSSTDTQYF,TRBJ2-3,TRBV7-2,many,-
TGCAGTGCTTCCCAGACGGTTGATACGCAGTATTTT,CSASQTVDTQYF,TRBJ2-3,TRBV20-1,-,-
TGCGCCAGCAGCCAACCGGGACAGAGTAGCAATCAGCCCCAGCATTTT,CASSQPGQSSNQPQHF,TRBJ1-5,TRBV4-1,few,TRBD1
TGCGCCAGCAGCCTCCGTGGACTAGCGGGAGGGATATCCTACAATGAGCAGTTCTTC,CASSLRGLAGGISYNEQFF,TRBJ2-1,TRBV4-1,many,TRBD2
TGTGCCAGTTCACAGGGGCTCCGCTATGGCTACACCTTC,CASSQGLRYGYTF,TRBJ1-2,TRBV19,many,TRBD1
TGTGCCAGCACCTTAGTGATGTATGACAATCAGCCCCAGCATTTT,CASTLVMYDNQPQHF,TRBJ1-5,TRBV27,few,-
TGCAGTGCTCTTGGGCTAGCGGGTTCCAATGAGCAGTTCTTC,CSALGLAGSNEQFF,TRBJ2-1,TRBV20-1,-,TRBD2
TGTGCCAGCACTCTTAGCAATCAGCCCCAGCATTTT,CASTLSNQPQHF,TRBJ1-5,TRBV28,few,-
TGCGCCAGCAGCCAGCCCGGACTAGCGATCTACAATGAGCAGTTCTTC,CASSQPGLAIYNEQFF,TRBJ2-1,TRBV4-1,-,TRBD2
TGTGCCAGCACTTCCGGGACTAGTGGTTCAAATGAGCAGTTCTTC,CASTSGTSGSNEQFF,TRBJ2-1,TRBV5-4,-,TRBD2
TGCGCCAGCAGTGATGGCATAGGATTCTATGGCTACACCTTC,CASSDGIGFYGYTF,TRBJ1-2,TRBV10-2,few,-
TGTGCCTGGAAGGGACAGGGGGAGACCCAGTACTTC,CAWKGQGETQYF,TRBJ2-5,TRBV30,few,TRBD1
TGTGCCAGCACCGTGCCGGGGAATGAGCAGTTCTTC,CASTVPGNEQFF,TRBJ2-1,TRBV5-4,-,-
TGTGCCAGCAGTTACTGGGGACTAGCGGTCTTTCGAAGGACCGGGGAGCTGTTTTTT,CASSYWGLAVFRRTGELFF,TRBJ2-2,TRBV6-2/TRBV6-3,-,TRBD2
TGTGCCAGCAGCCAAAAAACTAAGCAGTACTTC,CASSQKTKQYF,TRBJ2-7,TRBV14,-,-
TGTGCCAGCAGTGGCCGGGGACAGGGGTACTCTGGGGCCAACGTCCTGACTTTC,CASSGRGQGYSGANVLTF,TRBJ2-6,TRBV6-1,-,TRBD1
TGTGCCACCAGCAGAGATCGGGCGGGTGCGGGCAATCAGCCCCAGCATTTT,CATSRDRAGAGNQPQHF,TRBJ1-5,TRBV15,-,-
TGCAGCGTTGGGGGGCGGGGGCTGGGTGAGCAGTTCTTC,CSVGGRGLGEQFF,TRBJ2-1,TRBV29-1,-,-
TGTGCCAGCAGTACCACAGGGAGTTCAGCTGAAAAACTGTTTTTT,CASSTTGSSAEKLFF,TRBJ1-4,TRBV5-4,-,-
TGTGCCAGCAGCCCTCGGGGGGGGCGGTCTGGAAACACCATATATTTT,CASSPRGGRSGNTIYF,TRBJ1-3,TRBV6-6,-,-
TGTGCCAGCAGTTCCAGGGACAGCCGCTACGAGCAGTACTTC,CASSSRDSRYEQYF,TRBJ2-7,TRBV6-5,-,TRBD1
TGTGCCAGCAGCTTAGTGACAGGGGAGGGGACTGAAGCTTTCTTT,CASSLVTGEGTEAFF,TRBJ1-1,TRBV7-2,few,TRBD1
TGTGCCAGCAGCTTAATGTCATCGATAGATACGCAGTATTTT,CASSLMSSIDTQYF,TRBJ2-3,TRBV11-2,-,-
TGTGCCAGCGTACCGGGGCTAGCTGGCACCGGGGAGCTGTTTTTT,CASVPGLAGTGELFF,TRBJ2-2,TRBV7-2,many,-
TGCAGTGCTACTCGGACAGGGTCAAGCAATCAGCCCCAGCATTTT,CSATRTGSSNQPQHF,TRBJ1-5,TRBV20-1,-,TRBD1
TGTGCCACTAGCGGGAGCTCCTACAATGAGCAGTTCTTC,CATSGSSYNEQFF,TRBJ2-1,TRBV7-2,many,TRBD2
TGTGCCATCAGTGCCGGGGGCAGCTCCTACGAGCAGTACTTC,CAISAGGSSYEQYF,TRBJ2-7,TRBV10-3,-,-
TGCGCCAGCAGTCATTCAGACAGGGCCGATGGCTACACCTTC,CASSHSDRADGYTF,TRBJ1-2,TRBV23-1,-,TRBD1
TGCAGTGCTAGATATTTGTGGGAGAAAGCCAAAAACATTCAGTACTTC,CSARYLWEKAKNIQYF,TRBJ2-4,TRBV20-1,few,-
TGTGCCAGCAGCTTAGGTACAGGACAAGCTTTCTTT,CASSLGTGQAFF,TRBJ1-1,TRBV7-8,few,-
TGTGCCAGCAGACGACTGGACAGGACGGCCTCCTACGAGCAGTACTTC,CASRRLDRTASYEQYF,TRBJ2-7,TRBV7-9,few,TRBD1
TGTGCCAGCAGCCGGTCGGGGGACGAGCAGTACTTC,CASSRSGDEQYF,TRBJ2-7,TRBV6-8,few,-
TGTGCCACCAGTGAAGGCAGGAGCTCTGGGGCCAACGTCCTGACTTTC,CATSEGRSSGANVLTF,TRBJ2-6,TRBV24-1,-,-
TGCGCCAGCAGCCAAGACAACAGTAACTTAGCCAAAAACATTCAGTACTTC,CASSQDNSNLAKNIQYF,TRBJ2-4,TRBV4-1,-,-
TGTGCCAGCACCTGGGGGGGCAGGCAAAAAACTGAAGCTTTCTTT,CASTWGGRQKTEAFF,TRBJ1-1,TRBV5-4,-,-
TGTGCCAGCAGTCGGACGGGACAGGGGATCTCTGGGGCCAACGTCCTGACTTTC,CASSRTGQGISGANVLTF,TRBJ2-6,TRBV27,few,TRBD1
TGTGCCAGCAGCCGACAGGGGGCGGCCAAAAACATTCAGTACTTC,CASSRQGAAKNIQYF,TRBJ2-4,TRBV7-2,-,TRBD1
TGTGCCAGCAGCGTGGCGGAGGTGGGCCTAGATACGCAGTATTTT,CASSVAEVGLDTQYF,TRBJ2-3,TRBV7-2,many,-
TGTGCCACCAGCGAAGGGACTCACAATGAGCAGTTCTTC,CATSEGTHNEQFF,TRBJ2-1,TRBV15,-,-